The rows below give T cell receptor beta chains drawn from one sample of a study of cytomegalovirus exposure and HLA in healthy donors. Generated by immunoSEQ multiplex PCR, the TCRdb table keeps only in-frame clones and is missing some. Among about 98,000 clones listed, over 70% were seen once. The material sequenced was PBMCs. These receptor sequences come from a man younger than 35 in good health and CMV-seropositive. Both conserved end residues are part of each CDR3. A D gene is named only where the DNA matches it firmly. Not every row has a clone size; where given, it reads once, few, many or a size class.

NA NA TRBJ1-1 TRBV27 TGTGCCAGCAGTCTACAGGTACTCACTGAAGCTTTCTTT CASSLQVLTEAFF
NA NA TRBJ1-4 TRBV28 TGTGCCAGCAGTAGGACAGATAATGAAAAACTGTTTTTT CASSRTDNEKLFF
NA NA TRBJ2-1 TRBV6-1 TGTGCCAGCAGTTTGACTTACAATGAGCAGTTCTTC CASSLTYNEQFF
NA NA TRBJ1-2 TRBV29-1 TGCAGCGCCCTGACAGCCTATGGCTACACCTTC CSALTAYGYTF
NA NA TRBJ2-7 TRBV18 TGTGCCAGCTCACCACCGGGAGTGTCTGTAAAATTATCGCACGAGCAGTACTTC CASSPPGVSVKLSHEQYF
NA NA TRBJ2-4 TRBV2 TGTGCCAGCAGAGGGCGGGGCAGGAGGGACATTCAGTACTTC CASRGRGRRDIQYF
TRBD1 few TRBJ2-5 TRBV5-1 TGCGCCAGCAGCGGTACAGGGGGCGCCGTAAGAGAGACCCAGTACTTC CASSGTGGAVRETQYF
TRBD2 NA TRBJ2-1 TRBV6-6 TGTGCCAGCAGCCCAGGAGCGGGGGAGGCTTTGGAGCAGTTCTTC CASSPGAGEALEQFF
NA NA TRBJ2-5 TRBV9 TGTGCCAGCAGCGTAGGGGGGGTACTCCAAGAGACCCAGTACTTC CASSVGGVLQETQYF
NA NA TRBJ1-1 TRBV19 TGTGCCAGTAGTATAAAGTTTGGGAACCGGGGAACTGAAGCTTTCTTT CASSIKFGNRGTEAFF
TRBD2 once TRBJ2-2 TRBV9 TGTGCCAGCAGCGCTAGCGGGGGGGCCCCCGGGGAGCTGTTTTTT CASSASGGAPGELFF
NA once TRBJ1-1 TRBV7-9 TGTGCCAGCAGCTTAGTAAGTAGCGATCACACTGAAGCTTTCTTT CASSLVSSDHTEAFF
TRBD1 NA TRBJ2-2 TRBV6-1 TGTGCCAGCAGAGCTGGACAGGGCGGGGAGCTGTTTTTT CASRAGQGGELFF
NA NA TRBJ2-5 TRBV7-2 TGTGCCAGCAGCTTAGAGAGACTAGTTGGAAAGACCCAGTACTTC CASSLERLVGKTQYF
TRBD2 NA TRBJ2-3 TRBV5-4 TGTGCCAGCAGCTTGGCTTCCCCGGGGGGTACAGATACGCAGTATTTT CASSLASPGGTDTQYF
NA NA TRBJ2-3 TRBV29-1 TGCAGCGTTAGAGGGCGGGGCAACACAGATACGCAGTATTTT CSVRGRGNTDTQYF
TRBD2 NA TRBJ2-1 TRBV18 TGTGCCAGCTCACCACAGACTAGCAGGAATGAGCAGTTCTTC CASSPQTSRNEQFF
TRBD1 NA TRBJ1-1 TRBV4-1 TGCGCCAGCAGCCCGCAGGGGGCTGTGAACACTGAAGCTTTCTTT CASSPQGAVNTEAFF
NA NA TRBJ1-1 TRBV19 TGTGCCAGTACCCCGAATCGTTCCCCGGGCACTGAAGCTTTCTTT CASTPNRSPGTEAFF
NA NA TRBJ2-7 TRBV6-5 TGTGCCAGCAGATCGGGACACTCCTACGAGCAGTACTTC CASRSGHSYEQYF
TRBD1 once TRBJ2-7 TRBV2 TGTGCCAGCAGGAGGGGGACAGACGCCTCCTACGAGCAGTACTTC CASRRGTDASYEQYF
NA few TRBJ1-1 TRBV7-9 TGTGCCAGCAGCTCCAGACTAGGTACTGACACTGAAGCTTTCTTT CASSSRLGTDTEAFF
NA NA TRBJ1-1 TRBV30 TGTGCCTGGACCGGTCGGTTGAACACTGAAGCTTTCTTT CAWTGRLNTEAFF
NA NA TRBJ1-6 TRBV30 TGTGCCTGGACCGGAGGAATTGGTTTAAATTCACCCCTCCACTTT CAWTGGIGLNSPLHF
NA few TRBJ2-6 TRBV19 TGTGCCAGTAGCGGTAGCTACTCTGGGGCCAACGTCCTGACTTTC CASSGSYSGANVLTF
NA NA TRBJ2-5 TRBV15 TGTGCCACCAGCCTGGACTATCAAGAGACCCAGTACTTC CATSLDYQETQYF
TRBD2 NA TRBJ2-3 TRBV30 TGTGCCTGGAGTGTTTTGGCGGGGGGGGAGGCAGATACGCAGTATTTT CAWSVLAGGEADTQYF
NA NA TRBJ1-2 TRBV29-1 TGCAGCGTCTGGCACAGGGCGAGGGATGGCTACACCTTC CSVWHRARDGYTF
TRBD1 NA TRBJ1-2 TRBV10-3 TGTGCCATCAGTGGCCTCGCTGACAGGGCCAACGATGGCTACACCTTC CAISGLADRANDGYTF
NA NA TRBJ2-1 TRBV6-5 TGTGCCAGCAGTTACTCACCGGCGGGATTTTCCGTCTTC CASSYSPAGFSVF
NA NA TRBJ1-4 TRBV7-2 TGTGCCAGCAGCCAGAGGGCTCCCAGTAGTGAAAAACTGTTTTTT CASSQRAPSSEKLFF
TRBD1 NA TRBJ2-1 TRBV2 TGTGCCAGCAGTAAGGGACAGGGCAATGAGCAGTTCTTC CASSKGQGNEQFF
NA NA TRBJ2-6 TRBV27 TGTGCCAGCATGGAGACAGCAGTCTCTGGGGCCAACGTCCTGACTTTC CASMETAVSGANVLTF
NA NA TRBJ1-4 TRBV7-8 TGTGCCAGCAGCTTAGGGGACTGGAGACCAGCAACTAATGAAAAACTGTTTTTT CASSLGDWRPATNEKLFF
NA NA TRBJ1-2 TRBV18 TGTGCCAGCTCACCACCTGTCAGGGGATCTGGCTACACCTTC CASSPPVRGSGYTF
TRBD1 NA TRBJ2-7 TRBV10-3 TGTGCCATCAGTGGGACAGGGGGAGCGGGAGAGCAGTACTTC CAISGTGGAGEQYF